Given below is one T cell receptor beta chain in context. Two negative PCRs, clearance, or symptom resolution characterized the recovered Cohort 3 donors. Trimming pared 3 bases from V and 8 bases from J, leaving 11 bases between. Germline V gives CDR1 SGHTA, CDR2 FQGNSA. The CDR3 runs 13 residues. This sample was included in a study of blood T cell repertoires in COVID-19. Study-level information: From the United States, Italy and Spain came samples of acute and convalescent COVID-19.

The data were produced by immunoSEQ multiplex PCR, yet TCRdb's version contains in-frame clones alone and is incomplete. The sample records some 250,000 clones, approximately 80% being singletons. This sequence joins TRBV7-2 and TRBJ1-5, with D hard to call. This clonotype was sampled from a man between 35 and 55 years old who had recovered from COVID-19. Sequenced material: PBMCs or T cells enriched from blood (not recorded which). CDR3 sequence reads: CASSFDPEEPQHF. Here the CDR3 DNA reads TGTGCCAGCAGCTTCGACCCGGAGGAGCCCCAGCATTTT.